This record covers a single TCR beta chain. Its antigen remains unidentified. The CDR3 consists of 13 residues. Trimming cost V 6 bases and J 2 bases, with 11 bases left between them. CDR1 SGHRS and CDR2 YFSETQ come from the germline V gene. While the first cohort had hundreds of subjects, the donors belonged to the separate validation cohort of roughly 120 subjects. These data are taken from a study of cytomegalovirus exposure and HLA in healthy donors. Study-wide results and limits: It was found in a later analysis that first-cohort TCR clusters tended to co-occur in the 120 validation repertoires. Using the classifier, cytomegalovirus status was reportedly diagnosed with high specificity and sensitivity. The listing of roughly 160 TCR beta chains classed them as cytomegalovirus-associated.

Produced via immunoSEQ multiplex PCR; TCRdb's table is partial and in-frame only. This sample has over 250,000 clones, with 65% to 90% found just once. The chain recombines TRBV5-1 with TRBJ2-5; D might be TRBD2 (7 bases). The sequencing sample was made of PBMCs. This sequence originates from a woman younger than 35 in good health and CMV-seronegative. The CDR3 DNA is TGCGCCAGCAAGGGGGGGGATCAAGAGACCCAGTACTTC. Residues: CASKGGDQETQYF.